Following are 24 T cell receptor beta chains from one sample sequenced in a study of cytomegalovirus exposure and HLA in healthy donors. PCR primers comprised 60 Vbeta and 13 Jbeta primers. The protocol was immunoSEQ multiplex PCR, while the TCRdb copy is restricted to in-frame clones and leaves out a portion. The sample consists of about 250,000 clones, about 75% of them appearing once. Material: PBMCs. The receptors here all came from a female donor in good health and CMV-seronegative.

This clone showed up just a few times. V usage is TRBV15 and J usage is TRBJ2-1, with 10 bases identical to TRBD2. With 0 bases clipped from V and 3 bases from J, the junction kept 8 bases outside the gene matches. Germline V CDR1 and CDR2: LNHNV, YYDKDF (reference sequence). The CDR3 consists of 18 residues. As DNA, the CDR3 is TGTGCCACCAGCAGAGATCGGACTAGCGGAATTTACTACAATGAGCAGTTCTTC. Translation gives CATSRDRTSGIYYNEQFF. Complete variable domain (other parts from reference TRBV15 and TRBJ2-1): DAMVIQNPRYQVTQFGKPVTLSCSQTLNHNVMYWYQQKSSQAPKLLFHYYDKDFNNEADTPDNFQSRRPNTSFCFLDIRSPGLGDTAMYLCATSRDRTSGIYYNEQFFGPGTRLTVL.

This clone has just one count. The chain has TRBV5-1 and TRBJ2-5; 7 nucleotides match TRBD1. The J call is doubtful: the DNA matches TRBJ2-7 better. Per germline, CDR1 SGHRS and CDR2 YFSETQ. There are 15 residues in the CDR3. CDR3 residues: CASSQVQGLAYEQYF. In nucleotides, the CDR3 is TGCGCCAGCAGCCAGGTACAGGGGTTGGCCTACGAGCAGTACTTC.

The chain couples TRBV5-1 to TRBJ2-5; TRBD1 is a possible D gene (5 bases). The length of the CDR3 is 14 residues. V was pared by 3 bases and J by 2 bases, with 11 bases between. Germline assignment: CDR1 SGHRS and CDR2 YFSETQ. CDR3 in DNA: TGCGCCAGCAGCTCCCTGGGGCAGCAAGAGACCCAGTACTTC. This sequence encodes CASSSLGQQETQYF.

The chain is built from TRBV10-2 and TRBJ2-7; 9 bases are a match to TRBD1. The CDR3 extends over 16 amino acids. Germline V gene data show CDR1 as WSHSY and CDR2 as SAAADI. V shed 2 bases and J 1 base; nucleotides not matched to a gene: 6. Here the CDR3 DNA reads TGCGCCAGCAGTGAGGGGATCGGGACAGGGTCCTACGAGCAGTACTTC. Translation: CASSEGIGTGSYEQYF.

The chain recombines TRBV5-1 with TRBJ1-1, with TRBD1 matching over 12 bases. Per the germline V gene, CDR1 is SGHRS and CDR2 is YFSETQ. V lost 3 bases and J lost 2; bases outside the gene matches: 11. CDR3 size: 18 residues. CDR3 sequence (DNA): TGCGCCAGCAGCTACAAAATACCGGGACAGGGGGCCAACACTGAAGCTTTCTTT. Its translation: CASSYKIPGQGANTEAFF.

The chain recombines TRBV5-5 with TRBJ1-1; 8 bases fit TRBD1. The CDR3 has 13 amino acids. Germline CDR1 is SGHKS and CDR2 is YYEKEE (reference sequence). The V and J ends lost 4 bases and 3 bases, in that order; junction bases with no gene match: 2. CDR3 DNA: TGTGCCAGCAGCATGACAGGGGACACTGAAGCTTTCTTT. Translation: CASSMTGDTEAFF.

In this sample, this clone turned up a few times. The chain is built from TRBV2 and TRBJ2-2, with 10 bases matching TRBD1. This CDR3 comprises 13 residues. Per the germline V gene, CDR1 is SNHLY and CDR2 is FYNNEI. The J segment lost 5 bases and the V segment lost 8 bases, leaving 2 bases of the junction unmatched. The DNA for the CDR3 is TGTGCCAGCGGACAGGGGGAAACCGGGGAGCTGTTTTTT. It is translated as CASGQGETGELFF.

The CDR3 protein is CASGLVMGLAGADPYNEQFF. In nucleotides, the CDR3 is TGTGCTAGTGGTTTGGTTATGGGACTAGCGGGAGCGGATCCATACAATGAGCAGTTCTTC. V gene TRBV12-5 combines with J gene TRBJ2-1, with TRBD2 identical over 14 bases. V was pared by 0 bases and J by 4 bases, with 11 bases of the junction left unmatched. Germline assignment: CDR1 LGHNT and CDR2 FRNRAP. The CDR3 totals 20 residues.

This clone was seen once. The rearrangement uses TRBV15 and TRBJ1-5; 10 bases fit TRBD1. The CDR3 runs 19 residues. V gave up 0 bases and J gave up 2 bases; unmatched junction bases: 10. Looked up from germline, CDR1 is LNHNV and CDR2 is YYDKDF (reference sequence). Here the CDR3 reads CATSRDPHGTGAGNQPQHF. In DNA, the CDR3 is TGTGCCACCAGCAGAGACCCGCACGGGACAGGGGCGGGCAATCAGCCCCAGCATTTT.

The J gene is TRBJ2-1, the V gene TRBV11-3; 9 positions match TRBD2. Germline-derived CDR1 and CDR2 are SGHNT and YENEEA. The CDR3 is 17 amino acids. After removal of 1 base from V and 5 bases from J, the junction contained 9 bases not matched to a gene. In DNA, the CDR3 is TGTGCCAGCAGCTTAGCTGGTAGCGGGAGTAGTCACAATGAGCAGTTCTTC. This sequence encodes CASSLAGSGSSHNEQFF.

V usage is TRBV4-1 and J usage is TRBJ2-2, with D possibly matching TRBD1 (6 bases). This CDR3 contains 14 residues. Trimming left V 4 bases short and J 1 base short, with 7 bases between. The germline V gene encodes CDR1 MGHRA and CDR2 YSYEKL. DNA of the CDR3: TGCGCCAGCAGCCCGACAGGGAACACCGGGGAGCTGTTTTTT. It yields the protein CASSPTGNTGELFF.

V usage is TRBV30 and J usage is TRBJ1-2; 9 nucleotides match TRBD1. The V and J ends lost 2 bases and 8 bases, in that order; junction bases with no gene match: 9. CDR3 length: 14 amino acids. The germline V gene encodes CDR1 GTSNPN and CDR2 SVGIG (reference sequence). The CDR3 nucleotides read TGTGCCTGGAGTACTCCGGGACAGGGTCGCGGCTACACCTTC. The encoded protein is CAWSTPGQGRGYTF. Variable domain in full (rest from reference TRBV30 and TRBJ1-2): SQTIHQWPATLVQPVGSPLSLECTVEGTSNPNLYWYRQAAGRGLQLLFYSVGIGQISSEVPQNLSASRPQDRQFILSSKKLLLSDSGFYLCAWSTPGQGRGYTFGSGTRLTVV.

This clone was observed a single time. This rearrangement joins TRBV27 to TRBJ2-5; 9 nucleotides align to TRBD1. The J call is doubtful: the DNA matches TRBJ2-7 better. This CDR3 contains 16 residues. Germline-derived CDR1 and CDR2 are MNHEY and SMNVEV (reference sequence). CDR3 DNA: TGTGCCAGCAGTCCTTTTTCGGGACAGGGTAGGTACGAGCAGTACTTC. This encodes CASSPFSGQGRYEQYF.

This chain uses TRBV10-2 with TRBJ2-1; 16 nucleotides agree with TRBD2. V shed 7 bases and J 8 bases; nucleotides not matched to a gene: 8. Germline CDR1 is WSHSY and CDR2 is SAAADI. This CDR3 comprises 16 residues. The chain's CDR3 is CASTLGLAGGPDEQFF. CDR3 sequence (DNA): TGCGCCAGCACCCTGGGACTAGCGGGAGGGCCTGATGAGCAGTTCTTC.

This chain connects TRBV5-1 to TRBJ2-1, with D maybe TRBD2 (5 bases). Germline V gene sequence: CDR1 SGHRS, CDR2 YFSETQ. The CDR3 is 13 amino acids. V lost 1 base, J lost 5 bases, and 7 bases lay in between. CDR3 nucleotide sequence: TGCGCCAGCAGCTTGAGCGGTAACAATGAGCAGTTCTTC. It encodes CASSLSGNNEQFF.

V and J are TRBV14 and TRBJ2-1, with 14 bases lining up with TRBD2. CDR3 size: 16 residues. Trimming cost V 4 bases and J 13 bases; bases outside gene matches: 12. Looked up from germline, CDR1 is SGHDN and CDR2 is FVKESK. CDR3 sequence: CASSPRIGLAGGLQFF. The CDR3 DNA sequence: TGTGCCAGCAGCCCCCGAATTGGACTAGCGGGAGGTCTTCAGTTCTTC. The full variable domain, its missing parts supplied by reference TRBV14 and TRBJ2-1, is EAGVTQFPSHSVIEKGQTVTLRCDPISGHDNLYWYRRVMGKEIKFLLHFVKESKQDESGMPNNRFLAERTGGTYSTLKVQPAELEDSGVYFCASSPRIGLAGGLQFFGPGTRLTVL.

This clone has just a few counts. The chain is built from TRBV5-4 and TRBJ2-7; D is possibly TRBD2 (6 bases). From germline, CDR1 is SGHNT and CDR2 YYREEE (reference sequence). V was cut by 4 bases and J by 3 bases, with 20 bases left in between. The CDR3 runs 16 residues. The CDR3 bases are TGTGCCAGCAGCGCCGACGACCGGGACTCTCGCTACGAGCAGTACTTC. Protein: CASSADDRDSRYEQYF. The full variable domain, completed using reference TRBV5-4 and TRBJ2-7, is ETGVTQSPTHLIKTRGQQVTLRCSSQSGHNTVSWYQQALGQGPQFIFQYYREEENGRGNFPPRFSGLQFPNYSSELNVNALELDDSALYLCASSADDRDSRYEQYFGPGTRLTVT.

The V gene is TRBV5-1, the J gene TRBJ1-4; the match to TRBD1 covers 9 bases. This CDR3 spans 15 amino acids. Germline-derived CDR1 and CDR2 are SGHRS and YFSETQ. The ends lost 0 bases at V and 8 bases at J; junction bases unmatched: 5. The CDR3 is CASSLVLGQGEKLFF. Written as DNA, the CDR3 is TGCGCCAGCAGCTTGGTGCTGGGACAGGGCGAAAAACTGTTTTTT.

The chain links TRBV10-3 to TRBJ2-3; D uncertain. Per the germline V gene, CDR1 is ENHRY and CDR2 is SYGVKD. Trimming removed 8 bases from V and 6 bases from J, with 9 bases in between. The CDR3 length is 11 residues. CDR3 loop: CAIQPTDTQYF. For the CDR3, the DNA is TGTGCCATCCAGCCGACTGATACGCAGTATTTT.

This chain uses TRBV7-9 with TRBJ2-5, with TRBD2 matching 10 bases. V shed 4 bases, J shed 3 bases, and the junction held 11 bases outside the gene matches. CDR1 is SEHNR and CDR2 is FQNEAQ in the germline V gene (reference sequence). The CDR3 has 17 amino acids. The CDR3: CASSSSGSRLSEETQYF. DNA for the CDR3: TGTGCCAGCAGCTCTAGCGGGAGTCGCCTTTCGGAAGAGACCCAGTACTTC.

This clone was observed a single time. The chain is built from TRBV10-1 and TRBJ1-3; a possible D gene is TRBD1 (5 bases). CDR3 length equals 14 residues. V was shortened by 0 bases and J by 4 bases, with 7 bases between the two germline ends. Germline loops: CDR1 WNHNN, CDR2 SYGVQD (reference sequence). The CDR3 region is CASSESGQGNTIYF. The CDR3 DNA reads as TGCGCCAGCAGTGAGTCGGGGCAGGGAAACACCATATATTTT.

The gene calls are TRBV28 and TRBJ2-7, with TRBD1 matching over 11 bases. The CDR3 is 14 residues long. V lost 6 bases to trimming and J lost 2 bases; unmatched junction nucleotides: 3. Germline CDR1 MDHEN, CDR2 SYDVKM. The DNA of the CDR3 is TGTGCCAGCAGCCGGGACAGGGGGGCCTACGAGCAGTACTTC. Amino acids: CASSRDRGAYEQYF. The full variable domain, completed using reference TRBV28 and TRBJ2-7, is DVKVTQSSRYLVKRTGEKVFLECVQDMDHENMFWYRQDPGLGLRLIYFSYDVKMKEKGDIPEGYSVSREKKERFSLILESASTNQTSMYLCASSRDRGAYEQYFGPGTRLTVT.

About this clone itself: Relative to the germline gene, one junction end is altered; a read error may explain this. V and J are TRBV2 and TRBJ2-4; D is perhaps TRBD2 (5 bases). The germline CDR1 and CDR2 sequences are SNHLY and FYNNEI. The CDR3 length is 14 residues. This CDR3 is CASMSQLAKNIRYF. CDR3 DNA: TGTGCCAGCATGAGTCAGCTAGCCAAAAACATTCGGTACTTC.

This chain links TRBV7-3 with TRBJ2-1, with D possibly being TRBD2 (5 bases). The germline V gene encodes CDR1 SGHTA and CDR2 FQGTGA. CDR3 length equals 15 residues. Trimming removed 2 bases at V and 7 bases at J, with 15 bases between. CDR3 nucleotides: TGTGCCAGCAGCTTACTAGCCGGAGGTAGGAATGAGCAGTTCTTC. Its protein product is CASSLLAGGRNEQFF.